Following are 26 T cell receptor beta chains from one sample sequenced in a study of OX40 agonist ivuxolimab in advanced cancers. Profiled with immunoSEQ multiplex PCR; TCRdb holds only in-frame clones, not every one. The sample has roughly 50,000 clones, approximately 87% seen once. The sample in question was CD4+ or CD8+ T cells sorted from blood, obtained in a trial of the OX40 agonist ivuxolimab. These receptors originate from an adult with an advanced solid tumor such as melanoma, head and neck, liver or kidney cancer.

V and J are TRBV7-9 and TRBJ1-1; D might be TRBD1 (6 bases). Germline assignment: CDR1 SEHNR and CDR2 FQNEAQ (reference sequence). The CDR3 has 14 residues. V lost 5 bases and J 0 bases, leaving 10 bases between the germline ends. DNA for the CDR3: TGTGCCAGCAGCCTCGGGACAATGAACACTGAAGCTTTCTTT. Its translation: CASSLGTMNTEAFF.

The rearrangement joins TRBV5-4 to TRBJ1-2, with D hard to call. The CDR3 extends over 15 amino acids. V lost 4 bases and J lost 2, with 15 bases in between. Germline V gene data show CDR1 as SGHNT and CDR2 as YYREEE (reference sequence). CDR3 sequence reads: CASSTGWVTNYGYTF. The CDR3 region has the DNA TGTGCCAGCAGCACGGGATGGGTCACAAACTATGGCTACACCTTC.

This clone was recorded once. The rearrangement links TRBV12-5 to TRBJ2-7; D not resolved. V shed 2 bases and J shed 3 bases, with 2 bases lying between them. Germline V CDR1 and CDR2: LGHNT, FRNRAP. The CDR3 runs to 11 residues. CDR3 DNA: TGTGCTAGTGGTTTGAACTACGAGCAGTACTTC. Its translation is CASGLNYEQYF.

The rearrangement links TRBV23-1 to TRBJ2-7; D is unresolved. Being an ORF, TRBV23-1 has a function that is uncertain. There are 13 residues in the CDR3. Trimming shortened V by 6 bases and J by 4 bases, and 13 bases separated the two germline ends. The CDR3 DNA is TGCGCCAGCAGCCCCCTGATTAGTTACGAGCAGTACTTC. Amino acids: CASSPLISYEQYF.

The CDR3 reads CASSPPGDPAPTYEQYF. The CDR3 DNA sequence: TGTGCCAGCAGTCCCCCGGGGGATCCAGCACCAACCTACGAGCAGTACTTC. This chain links TRBV25-1 with TRBJ2-7; D might be TRBD2 (6 bases). The CDR3 spans 17 residues. Germline CDR1 and CDR2: MGHDK and SYGVNS. V was trimmed by 5 bases and J by 2 bases, leaving 22 bases between them.

V and J are TRBV7-6 and TRBJ1-2; D gene unclear. The CDR3 spans 16 residues. Germline V lookup: CDR1 SGHVS, CDR2 FNYEAQ. Trimming shortened V by 1 base and J by 3 bases, and 15 bases separated the two germline ends. The CDR3 DNA reads TGTGCCAGCAGCTTAGAGGTAGCGGGCTCCGACTATGGCTACACCTTC. Its protein is CASSLEVAGSDYGYTF.

The CDR3 loop reads CASSPTGRSFKYNEQFF. As DNA, the CDR3 is TGTGCCAGCAGCCCCACAGGGCGTTCTTTCAAATACAATGAGCAGTTCTTC. The rearrangement uses TRBV28 and TRBJ2-1; TRBD1 might be the D (6 bases). The CDR3 length is 17 residues. Trimming shortened V by 6 bases and J by 4 bases, and 22 bases separated the two germline ends. From germline, CDR1 is MDHEN and CDR2 SYDVKM. The variable domain in full, with the rest retrieved from reference TRBV28 and TRBJ2-1, is DVKVTQSSRYLVKRTGEKVFLECVQDMDHENMFWYRQDPGLGLRLIYFSYDVKMKEKGDIPEGYSVSREKKERFSLILESASTNQTSMYLCASSPTGRSFKYNEQFFGPGTRLTVL.

As DNA, the CDR3 is TGTGCCAGCATGCAGAACAATGAGCAGTTCTTC. This gives the protein CASMQNNEQFF. This sequence joins TRBV6-4 and TRBJ2-1; no definite D call. In germline, CDR1 is MRHNA, CDR2 SNTAGT. The CDR3 covers 11 residues. V was pared by 7 bases and J by 5 bases, with 6 bases between.

The chain is built from TRBV7-9 and TRBJ2-1; D tentatively fits TRBD1 or TRBD2 (5 bases each). V was clipped by 7 bases and J by 3 bases, with 13 bases between them. CDR1 is SEHNR, CDR2 FQNEAQ, per germline (reference sequence). The length of the CDR3 is 14 residues. Here the CDR3 DNA reads TGTGCCAGCATCCCCGGGACGGTCTACAATGAGCAGTTCTTC. This translates into CASIPGTVYNEQFF.

This chain joins TRBV27 and TRBJ1-2; the match to TRBD1 covers 7 bases. Germline V gene lookup returns CDR1 MNHEY and CDR2 SMNVEV (reference sequence). Trimming at V came to 11 bases and at J to 8 bases, leaving 5 bases not matched to a gene. The CDR3 spans 10 residues. Written as DNA, the CDR3 is TGTGCCGCGACCAGGGGGGGCTACACCTTC. Its protein is CAATRGGYTF.

This clone was seen once. The rearrangement uses TRBV5-4 and TRBJ2-7; D perhaps matches TRBD2 (6 bases). The CDR3 length is 13 residues. V was trimmed by 4 bases and J by 4 bases, leaving 12 bases between them. Germline CDR1 and CDR2: SGHNT and YYREEE (reference sequence). Written as DNA, the CDR3 is TGTGCCAGCAGCCCGACTAGTACGTACGAGCAGTACTTC. Translation: CASSPTSTYEQYF.

The J gene is TRBJ1-2, the V gene TRBV9, with 7 bases matching TRBD1. V lost 5 bases, J lost 3 bases, and 7 bases stayed unmatched. CDR1 SGDLS and CDR2 YYNGEE come from the germline V gene. This CDR3 comprises 14 residues. The CDR3 region has the DNA TGTGCCAGCAGTTCGGGACAGTTCGACTATGGCTACACCTTC. It encodes CASSSGQFDYGYTF.

The chain has TRBV4-1 and TRBJ1-6; D is ambiguous. The V end lost 2 bases, the J end lost 0 bases, and 17 bases lay between the germline ends. The CDR3 has 19 amino acids. CDR1 and CDR2 (germline): MGHRA, YSYEKL. The CDR3 DNA is TGCGCCAGCAGCCAAAGAATTGGCTCCCAACGCTCCTATAATTCACCCCTCCACTTT. Its protein product is CASSQRIGSQRSYNSPLHF.

This clone was recorded many times. CDR3 residues: CASSSGDRVEYGYTF. Here the CDR3 DNA reads TGTGCCAGCAGCTCAGGGGACAGGGTGGAATATGGCTACACCTTC. The gene calls are TRBV7-9 and TRBJ1-2, with 9 bases aligning to TRBD1. Germline CDR1 is SEHNR and CDR2 is FQNEAQ (reference sequence). This CDR3 is 15 amino acids long. Losses at the gene ends were 4 bases for V and 5 bases for J; bases not matched to a gene: 8.

This rearrangement joins TRBV7-2 to TRBJ1-5; unclear D gene. There are 15 residues in the CDR3. V lost 2 bases and J 1 base, leaving 9 bases between the germline ends. CDR1 and CDR2 from the germline V gene are SGHTA and FQGNSA. The CDR3 region has the DNA TGTGCCAGCAGCTTAATAGGGCAAAGCAATCAGCCCCAGCATTTT. Amino acids: CASSLIGQSNQPQHF.

J is TRBJ2-3 and V is TRBV27; 7 nucleotides match TRBD2. V was pared by 2 bases and J by 2 bases, with 4 bases of the junction left unmatched. Germline loops: CDR1 MNHEY, CDR2 SMNVEV (reference sequence). CDR3 size: 15 residues. This chain's CDR3 is CASSLREAPTDTQYF. The DNA for the CDR3 is TGTGCCAGCAGTTTACGGGAGGCCCCCACAGATACGCAGTATTTT.

In nucleotides, the CDR3 is TGTGCCAGCAGTTTAACAGGGAAGAGCTCCTACGAGCAGTACTTC. Translating it yields CASSLTGKSSYEQYF. The chain joins TRBV27 to TRBJ2-7, with D perhaps TRBD1 (6 bases). Germline V CDR1 and CDR2: MNHEY, SMNVEV (reference sequence). The CDR3 runs to 15 residues. V gave up 2 bases and J gave up 0 bases, with 11 bases separating them.

The chain links TRBV7-8 to TRBJ1-2; D call uncertain. Germline values: CDR1 SGHVS, CDR2 FQNEAQ. V was cut by 0 bases and J by 4 bases, with 18 bases left in between. This CDR3 comprises 17 residues. CDR3 nucleotide sequence: TGTGCCAGCAGCTTAGCGTTTGCCAAGAGCGCCTTCTATGGCTACACCTTC. Its protein product is CASSLAFAKSAFYGYTF.

A remark on this clone: This sample includes further DNA sequences coding for the same CDR3. The chain carries TRBV9 and TRBJ1-1; no definite D call. The CDR3 has 13 amino acids. V gave up 0 bases and J gave up 4 bases, with 7 bases separating them. CDR1 and CDR2 (germline): SGDLS, YYNGEE. The CDR3, as DNA: TGTGCCAGCAGCGTAGGTGGAAGCACTGAAGCTTTCTTT. Its translation is CASSVGGSTEAFF.

This rearrangement joins TRBV11-1 to TRBJ2-4; either TRBD1 or TRBD2 may fit D (5 bases each). V was trimmed by 3 bases and J by 0 bases, leaving 12 bases between them. CDR3 length: 16 residues. CDR1 and CDR2 (germline): SGHAT, FQDESV (reference sequence). CDR3 residues: CASSLGESLAKNIQYF. DNA of the CDR3: TGTGCCAGCAGCTTGGGGGAGAGCTTAGCCAAAAACATTCAGTACTTC.

This clone appeared a few times. The chain employs TRBV27 and TRBJ2-6, with D uncertain. CDR3 size: 13 residues. The germline V and J ends were trimmed by 2 bases and 4 bases, with 3 bases remaining between them. Germline V gene data show CDR1 as MNHEY and CDR2 as SMNVEV (reference sequence). The CDR3 nucleotides are TGTGCCAGCAGTTTAGACGGGGCCAACGTCCTGACTTTC. This encodes CASSLDGANVLTF.

This chain links TRBV9 with TRBJ1-2; maybe TRBD1 (6 bases). Trimming took 4 bases from V and 6 from J, leaving 10 bases between them. The CDR3 has 12 residues. Germline CDR1 reads SGDLS; CDR2 reads YYNGEE. The chain's CDR3 is CASSSGGNGYTF. CDR3 in DNA: TGTGCCAGCAGCTCGGGGGGCAATGGCTACACCTTC.

The rearrangement joins TRBV6-1 to TRBJ2-1; D is unclear. V lost 4 bases and J lost 13, with 5 bases in between. CDR1 is MNHNS, CDR2 SASEGT, per germline. The CDR3 runs 9 residues. CDR3 DNA: TGTGCCAGCAGTGCGGTTCAGTTCTTC. Its protein product is CASSAVQFF.

V usage is TRBV7-9 and J usage is TRBJ2-7; D is uncertain. This CDR3 comprises 12 residues. V lost 2 bases to trimming and J lost 3 bases, with 5 bases between them. Germline lookup yields CDR1 SEHNR and CDR2 FQNEAQ (reference sequence). CDR3 protein: CASSLTDYEQYF. For the CDR3, the DNA is TGTGCCAGCAGCTTAACAGACTACGAGCAGTACTTC. The whole variable domain, filled in from reference TRBV7-9 and TRBJ2-7, reads DTGVSQNPRHKITKRGQNVTFRCDPISEHNRLYWYRQTLGQGPEFLTYFQNEAQLEKSRLLSDRFSAERPKGSFSTLEIQRTEQGDSAMYLCASSLTDYEQYFGPGTRLTVT.

This clone has only one observation. The CDR3 loop is CASSEDRGGTGELFF. In nucleotides, the CDR3 is TGTGCCAGCAGTGAAGACAGGGGCGGCACCGGGGAGCTGTTTTTT. The gene calls are TRBV6-1 and TRBJ2-2; TRBD1 agrees at 7 bases. The CDR3 totals 15 residues. The V gene's germline CDR1 is MNHNS and CDR2 SASEGT. Losses at the gene ends were 1 base for V and 4 bases for J; bases not matched to a gene: 3.

This clone has just a few counts. The chain employs TRBV11-2 and TRBJ1-3, with no clear D. Germline V gives CDR1 SGHAT, CDR2 FQNNGV. Trimming pared 2 bases from V and 4 bases from J, leaving 12 bases between. CDR3 size: 15 residues. The CDR3 coding sequence is TGTGCCAGCAGCTTATGGAGCTTCGGAGGAAACACCATATATTTT. It is translated as CASSLWSFGGNTIYF.